This T cell receptor (beta chain) derives from a study of T cells after yellow fever vaccination (dated by TCRdb to about 2019). Regarding the research as a whole: The SMART-Seq v4 Ultra Low Input RNA kit was used to prepare libraries from fractions with low cell numbers. To follow T-cell clones before and after both primary and booster YFV17D yellow fever vaccination, bulk TCR alpha and beta repertoires underwent longitudinal sequencing. Two healthy male donors made up the cohort, one aged 18 to 30 years and the other aged 30 to 40 years. Blood was drawn at multiple timepoints before and after primary and secondary immunization, with bulk PBMC replicates and cell subsets isolated.

The treatment or condition label, as the study defines it: live attenuated yellow fever vaccine strain. At each blood-draw timepoint, two biological replicates of bulk PBMCs were obtained. A standard Ficoll-Paque protocol was used to isolate PBMCs from peripheral blood. TriZol was used to extract RNA from bulk PBMCs, from CD4 and CD8 fractions, and from dextramer-positive and dextramer-negative fractions. CDR1 SGHKS and CDR2 YYEKEE are derived from the germline V gene (reference sequence). From the cysteine up to the phenylalanine, the CDR3 has a length of 14 residues. Only the CDR3 region is kept as DNA, spanning 42 bases read in frame from base 1. V gives up 2 bases and J gives up 5 bases, and the segment between their germline ends measures 13 bases. Points the paper makes about the study in general: A small fraction of clonotypes showed up in both the CD4 and CD8 compartments, probably as a result of convergent recombination. Compared with the primary T-cell response, the secondary T-cell response was weaker but faster, peaking on day 5 rather than day 15. Because only a couple of donors were included in the study, the extent to which the findings can be generalized is limited. Computational filtering was needed because FACS-sorted repertoires could contain abundant contaminating clonotypes from the bulk population. After the booster, most clones that had expanded after primary vaccination were detected again (about 95% of CD4 and around 88% of CD8), suggesting broad maintenance of memory.

On this clonotype itself: The antigen this receptor binds is unknown. Base qualities are not at hand, and no much larger clone is one base apart.

Reads for this sample came from an Illumina NovaSeq 6000. TCR cDNA was synthesized by 5'RACE template switching, through which a universal primer site and unique molecular identifiers were introduced. cDNA synthesis was primed from both the TCR alpha and TCR beta constant segments. Two PCR steps were used to amplify libraries, with sample barcodes and sequencing adapters being added in the second step. Libraries were sequenced on Illumina HiSeq 2500 (2x100 bp) or NovaSeq (2x150 bp). The source study handled its data this way. MIGEC was used to demultiplex reads and collapse the reads into UMI consensus sequences, and MiXCR was used for V(D)J alignment. Vaccine-responding clonotypes were identified with edgeR using replicate PBMC samples, with FDR below 0.01 and a log2 fold change above 5 up to day 15 being required. Each bulk clonotype was labeled CD4 or CD8 based on which sequenced repertoire, CD4 or CD8, contained the clonotype at higher abundance. In TCRdb, the public reads were trimmed at Q25 with fastp and aligned with MiXCR, with productive beta chains retained. Here each entry gathers all rows of one CDR3 protein and keeps the most common genes and DNA. The V and J calls here are based on TCRdb, not the publication. The sample table contains 300,000 to 350,000 distinct CDR3 sequences; only one count was recorded for about 4.5% of them. Clones ranked in the top ten supply roughly 19% of the sample.

The material was PBMCs, obtained 15 days after the yellow fever booster vaccination. The sequence was collected from a man between 18 and 29 years old who received the YFV17D yellow fever vaccine. Recombination connected TRBV5-5 to TRBJ2-5; no D gene call is confident. The sequence in DNA is TGTGCCAGCAGCTTAAGGACCGACTGGGAGACCCAGTACTTC. Translated, it gives CASSLRTDWETQYF.